This T cell receptor beta chain was profiled in a study of T cells in narcolepsy. Overall study results and limits: Comparing one patient's CSF and blood CD4+ clonotypes highlighted HCRT- and TRIB2-specific autoreactive clonotypes. Some memory CD4+ repertoires had no autoreactive clone sequences.

The method was immunoSEQ multiplex PCR; TCRdb's version includes in-frame clones alone and lacks a portion of them. The repertoire holds around 30,000 clones, about 90% seen once, with around 1.2% in the top ten. The germline CDR1 and CDR2 sequences are MNHEY and SVGAGI. The CDR3 has 14 amino acids. As for this clone: Its cognate antigen is unknown.

Input material: CD45RA- memory CD4+ T cells from PBMCs. V usage is TRBV6-5 and J usage is TRBJ2-5; TRBD2 matches 12 bases. The DNA end favors TRBJ2-7, so the J call may be wrong. The receptor's source is a human donor with narcolepsy. In DNA, the CDR3 is TGTGCCACCAGGACTAGCGGGACCACCTACGAGCAGTACTTC. Residues: CATRTSGTTYEQYF.